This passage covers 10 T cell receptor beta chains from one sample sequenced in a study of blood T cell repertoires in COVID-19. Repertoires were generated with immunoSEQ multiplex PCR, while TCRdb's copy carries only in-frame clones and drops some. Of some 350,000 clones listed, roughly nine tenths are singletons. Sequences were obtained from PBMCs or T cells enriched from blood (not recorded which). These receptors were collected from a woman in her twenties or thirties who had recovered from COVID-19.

The CDR3 protein is CASSETGGGQPQHF. CDR3 DNA: TGTGCCAGCAGTGAGACAGGGGGCGGTCAGCCCCAGCATTTT. V is TRBV27 and J is TRBJ1-5; the match to TRBD1 covers 10 bases. This CDR3 contains 14 residues. V lost 5 bases and J lost 6; bases outside the gene matches: 4. The germline CDR1 and CDR2 sequences are MNHEY and SMNVEV (reference sequence).

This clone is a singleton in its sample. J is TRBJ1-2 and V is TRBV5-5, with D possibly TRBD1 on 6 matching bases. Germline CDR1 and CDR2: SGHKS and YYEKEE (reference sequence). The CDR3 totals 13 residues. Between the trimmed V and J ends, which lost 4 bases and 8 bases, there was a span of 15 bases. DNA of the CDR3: TGTGCCAGCAGCCCTGGCCAGGGGCGGGGCTACACCTTC. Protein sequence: CASSPGQGRGYTF.

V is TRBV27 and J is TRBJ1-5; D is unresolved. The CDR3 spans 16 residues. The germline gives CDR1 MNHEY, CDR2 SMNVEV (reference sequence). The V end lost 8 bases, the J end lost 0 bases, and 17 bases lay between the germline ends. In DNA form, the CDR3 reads TGTGCCAGCGCAAAGCGGGCAGTTAATAGCAATCAGCCCCAGCATTTT. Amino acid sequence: CASAKRAVNSNQPQHF.

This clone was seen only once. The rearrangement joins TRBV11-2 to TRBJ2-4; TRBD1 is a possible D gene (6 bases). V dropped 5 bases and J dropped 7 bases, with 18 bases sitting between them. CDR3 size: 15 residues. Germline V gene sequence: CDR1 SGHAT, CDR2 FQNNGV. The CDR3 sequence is CASSVRTGTRNIQYF. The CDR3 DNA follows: TGTGCCAGCAGCGTTAGAACAGGGACACGGAACATTCAGTACTTC. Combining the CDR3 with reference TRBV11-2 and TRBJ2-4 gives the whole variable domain EAGVAQSPRYKIIEKRQSVAFWCNPISGHATLYWYQQILGQGPKLLIQFQNNGVVDDSQLPKDRFSAERLKGVDSTLKIQPAKLEDSAVYLCASSVRTGTRNIQYFGAGTRLSVL.

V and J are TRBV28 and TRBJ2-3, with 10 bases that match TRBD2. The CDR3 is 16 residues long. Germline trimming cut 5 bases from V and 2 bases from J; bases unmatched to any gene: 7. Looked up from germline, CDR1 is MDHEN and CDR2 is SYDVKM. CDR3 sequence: CASSLGTSDYTDTQYF. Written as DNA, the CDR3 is TGTGCCAGCAGTCTCGGGACTAGCGATTACACAGATACGCAGTATTTT. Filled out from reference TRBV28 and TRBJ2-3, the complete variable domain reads DVKVTQSSRYLVKRTGEKVFLECVQDMDHENMFWYRQDPGLGLRLIYFSYDVKMKEKGDIPEGYSVSREKKERFSLILESASTNQTSMYLCASSLGTSDYTDTQYFGPGTRLTVL.

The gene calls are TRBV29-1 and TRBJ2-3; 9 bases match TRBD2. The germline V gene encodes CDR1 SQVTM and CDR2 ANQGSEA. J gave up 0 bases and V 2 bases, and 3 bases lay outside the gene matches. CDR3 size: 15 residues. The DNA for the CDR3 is TGCAGCGTTGAATATCTAGCGGGGAGCACAGATACGCAGTATTTT. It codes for CSVEYLAGSTDTQYF.

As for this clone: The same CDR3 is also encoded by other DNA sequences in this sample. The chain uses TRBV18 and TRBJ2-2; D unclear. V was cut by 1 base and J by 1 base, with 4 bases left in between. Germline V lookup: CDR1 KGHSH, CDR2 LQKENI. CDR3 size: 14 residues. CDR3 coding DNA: TGTGCCAGCTCACCACGGCAGAACACCGGGGAGCTGTTTTTT. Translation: CASSPRQNTGELFF.

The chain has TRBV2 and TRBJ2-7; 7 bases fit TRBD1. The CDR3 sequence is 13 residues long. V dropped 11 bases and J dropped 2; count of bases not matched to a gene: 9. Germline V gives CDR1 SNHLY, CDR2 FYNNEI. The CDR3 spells CAATRDRAYEQYF. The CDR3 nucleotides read TGTGCCGCCACCCGGGACAGAGCCTACGAGCAGTACTTC.

This CDR3 is CASSNYRGKGYEQYF. DNA for the CDR3: TGTGCCAGCAGCAACTACAGGGGAAAAGGCTACGAGCAGTACTTC. V usage is TRBV11-2 and J usage is TRBJ2-7; the match to TRBD1 covers 7 bases. J lost 3 bases, V lost 5 bases, and 10 bases had no gene match. The CDR3 contains 15 residues. The germline V gene has CDR1 SGHAT and CDR2 FQNNGV.

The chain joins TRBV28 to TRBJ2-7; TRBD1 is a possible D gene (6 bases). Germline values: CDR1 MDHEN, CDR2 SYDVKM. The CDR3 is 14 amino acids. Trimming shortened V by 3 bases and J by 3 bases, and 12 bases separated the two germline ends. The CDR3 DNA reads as TGTGCCAGCAGTTTCGAAGGGACACACTACGAGCAGTACTTC. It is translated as CASSFEGTHYEQYF.